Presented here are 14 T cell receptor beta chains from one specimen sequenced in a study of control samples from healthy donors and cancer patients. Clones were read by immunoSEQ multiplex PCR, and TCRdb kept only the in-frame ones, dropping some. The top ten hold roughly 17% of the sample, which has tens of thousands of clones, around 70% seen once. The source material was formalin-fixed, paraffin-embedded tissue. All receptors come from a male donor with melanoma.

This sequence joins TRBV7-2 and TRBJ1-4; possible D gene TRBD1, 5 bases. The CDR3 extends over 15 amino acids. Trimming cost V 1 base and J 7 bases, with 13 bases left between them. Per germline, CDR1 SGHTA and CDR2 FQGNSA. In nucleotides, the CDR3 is TGTGCCAGCAGCTTAGGTGGCAGGGACGTTGAAAAACTGTTTTTT. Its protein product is CASSLGGRDVEKLFF.

CDR3 residues: CASSPATGSEAFF. The CDR3, as DNA: TGTGCCAGCTCACCAGCGACAGGTAGTGAAGCTTTCTTT. The V gene is TRBV18, the J gene TRBJ1-1; weak D call: TRBD1 (6 bases). Germline V lookup: CDR1 KGHSH, CDR2 LQKENI. Trimming stripped 2 bases from V and 7 bases from J, with 11 bases between. The CDR3 has 13 amino acids. Drawing the rest from reference TRBV18 and TRBJ1-1, the complete variable domain is NAGVMQNPRHLVRRRGQEARLRCSPMKGHSHVYWYRQLPEEGLKFMVYLQKENIIDESGMPKERFSAEFPKEGPSILRIQQVVRGDSAAYFCASSPATGSEAFFGQGTRLTVV.

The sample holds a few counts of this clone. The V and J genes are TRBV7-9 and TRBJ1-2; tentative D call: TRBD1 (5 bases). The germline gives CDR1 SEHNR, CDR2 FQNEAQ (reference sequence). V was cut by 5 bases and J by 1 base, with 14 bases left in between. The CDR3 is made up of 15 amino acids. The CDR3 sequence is CASSPGWRDNYGYTF. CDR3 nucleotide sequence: TGTGCCAGCAGCCCAGGGTGGAGGGATAACTATGGCTACACCTTC.

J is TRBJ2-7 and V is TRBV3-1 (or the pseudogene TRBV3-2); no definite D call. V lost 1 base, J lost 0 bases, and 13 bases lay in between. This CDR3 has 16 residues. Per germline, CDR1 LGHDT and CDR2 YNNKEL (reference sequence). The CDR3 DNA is TGTGCCAGCAGCCAAGTAGTTCCGAAAAGCTCCTACGAGCAGTACTTC. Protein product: CASSQVVPKSSYEQYF.

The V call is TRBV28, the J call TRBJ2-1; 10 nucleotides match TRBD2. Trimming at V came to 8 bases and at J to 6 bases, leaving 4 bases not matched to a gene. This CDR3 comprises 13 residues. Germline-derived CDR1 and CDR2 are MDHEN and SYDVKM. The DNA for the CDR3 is TGTGCCAGCCTAAGACTAGCGGGCAATGAGCAGTTCTTC. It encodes CASLRLAGNEQFF.

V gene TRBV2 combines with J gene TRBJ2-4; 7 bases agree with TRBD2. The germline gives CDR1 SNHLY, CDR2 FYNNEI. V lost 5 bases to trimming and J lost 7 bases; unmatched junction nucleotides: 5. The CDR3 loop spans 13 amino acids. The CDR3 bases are TGTGCCAGCAGTCAATCACTAGCGAACATTCAGTACTTC. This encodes CASSQSLANIQYF.

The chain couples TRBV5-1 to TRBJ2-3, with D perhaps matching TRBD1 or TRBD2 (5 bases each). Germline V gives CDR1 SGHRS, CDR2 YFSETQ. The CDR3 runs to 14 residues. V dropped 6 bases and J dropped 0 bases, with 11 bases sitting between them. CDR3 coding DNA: TGCGCCAGCATTCGGGGCGGAAGCACAGATACGCAGTATTTT. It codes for CASIRGGSTDTQYF. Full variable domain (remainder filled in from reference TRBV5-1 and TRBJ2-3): KAGVTQTPRYLIKTRGQQVTLSCSPISGHRSVSWYQQTPGQGLQFLFEYFSETQRNKGNFPGRFSGRQFSNSRSEMNVSTLELGDSALYLCASIRGGSTDTQYFGPGTRLTVL.

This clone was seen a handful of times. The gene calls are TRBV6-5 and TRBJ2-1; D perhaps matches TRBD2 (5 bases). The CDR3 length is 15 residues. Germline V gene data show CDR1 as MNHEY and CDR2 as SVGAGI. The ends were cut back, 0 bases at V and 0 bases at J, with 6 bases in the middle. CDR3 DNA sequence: TGTGCCAGCAGTTACTCAGGGAGCTCCTACAATGAGCAGTTCTTC. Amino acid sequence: CASSYSGSSYNEQFF.

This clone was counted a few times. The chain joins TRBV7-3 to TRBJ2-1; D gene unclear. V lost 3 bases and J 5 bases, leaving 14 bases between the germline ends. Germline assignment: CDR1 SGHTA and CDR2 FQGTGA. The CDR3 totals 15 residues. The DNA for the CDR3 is TGTGCCAGCAGCTTCGGTGGTAGCCGACACAATGAGCAGTTCTTC. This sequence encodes CASSFGGSRHNEQFF. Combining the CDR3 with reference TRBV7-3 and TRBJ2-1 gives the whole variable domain GAGVSQTPSNKVTEKGKYVELRCDPISGHTALYWYRQSLGQGPEFLIYFQGTGAADDSGLPNDRFFAVRPEGSVSTLKIQRTERGDSAVYLCASSFGGSRHNEQFFGPGTRLTVL.

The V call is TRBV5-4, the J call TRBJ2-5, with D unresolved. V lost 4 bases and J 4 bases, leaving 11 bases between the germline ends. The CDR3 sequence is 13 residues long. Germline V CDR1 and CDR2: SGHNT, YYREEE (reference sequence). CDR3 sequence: CASSVDPGETQYF. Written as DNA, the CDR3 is TGTGCCAGCAGCGTAGACCCCGGAGAGACCCAGTACTTC.

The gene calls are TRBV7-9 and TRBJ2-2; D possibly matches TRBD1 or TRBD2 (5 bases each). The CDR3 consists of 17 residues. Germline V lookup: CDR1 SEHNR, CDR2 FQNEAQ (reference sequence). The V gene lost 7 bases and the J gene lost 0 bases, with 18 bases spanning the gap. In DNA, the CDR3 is TGTGCCAGCATCCTCCGGGGCGGGTACACGAACACCGGGGAGCTGTTTTTT. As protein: CASILRGGYTNTGELFF.

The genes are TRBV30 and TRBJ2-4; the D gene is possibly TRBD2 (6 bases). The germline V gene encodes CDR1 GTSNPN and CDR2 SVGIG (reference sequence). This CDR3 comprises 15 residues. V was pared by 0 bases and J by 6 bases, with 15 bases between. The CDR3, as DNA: TGTGCCTGGAGTGTTGGCGGGACTGGGGCAAACATTCAGTACTTC. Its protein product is CAWSVGGTGANIQYF.

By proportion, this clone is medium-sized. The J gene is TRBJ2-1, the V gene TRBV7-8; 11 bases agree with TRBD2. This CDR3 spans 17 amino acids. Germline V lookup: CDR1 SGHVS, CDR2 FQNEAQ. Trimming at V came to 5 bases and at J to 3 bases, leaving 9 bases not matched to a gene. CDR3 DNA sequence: TGTGCCAGCAGCCCGCATCGGACTAGCGGGCTCTACAATGAGCAGTTCTTC. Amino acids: CASSPHRTSGLYNEQFF.

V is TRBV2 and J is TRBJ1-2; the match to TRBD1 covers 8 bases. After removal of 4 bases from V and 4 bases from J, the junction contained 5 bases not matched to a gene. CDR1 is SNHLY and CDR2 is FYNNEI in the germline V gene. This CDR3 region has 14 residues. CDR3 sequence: CASSAQGAGYGYTF. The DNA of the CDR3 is TGTGCCAGCAGTGCTCAGGGGGCTGGCTATGGCTACACCTTC.